This entry lists 20 T cell receptor beta chains sequenced from one sample in a study of regulatory T cells in long-lasting Graves disease. As for time point: newly diagnosed GD, antithyroid drugs for less than 3 months. Researchers made the TCR library from RNA that was extracted from PBMCs. Building the TCR beta libraries relied on iRepertoire HTBI primers, and CDR3 regions underwent Arm-PCR. TCRdb reprocessed the multiplex PCR reads via MiXCR and lists one record per CDR3 protein. The sample contains about 450,000 distinct CDR3 sequences, 16% of which appear only once. These data were also filed under a second study, of T cells in Graves' hyperthyroidism and ophthalmopathy.

Sample: peripheral blood mononuclear cells (PBMCs), taken at new diagnosis, from a patient treated with antithyroid drugs. The receptors here all came from a woman aged 25 to 45 with Graves disease.

At least ten counts were recorded for this clonotype. V gene TRBV20-1 combines with J gene TRBJ2-1, with 11 bases identical to TRBD1. The CDR3 loop spans 15 amino acids. Per the germline V gene, CDR1 is DFQATT and CDR2 is SNEGSKA (reference sequence). V was clipped by 5 bases and J by 7 bases; unmatched bases: 10. CDR3 residues: CSAPNRDRGFNEQFF. The CDR3 coding sequence is TGCAGTGCTCCGAACCGGGACAGGGGGTTTAATGAGCAGTTCTTC.

The chain joins TRBV5-1 to TRBJ1-1; weak D call: TRBD1 (6 bases). Trimming pared 6 bases from V and 8 bases from J, leaving 11 bases between. CDR3 length: 11 residues. Per germline, CDR1 SGHRS and CDR2 YFSETQ. The CDR3 sequence is CASTRGGEAFF. The CDR3 DNA follows: TGCGCCAGCACGCGAGGGGGAGAAGCTTTCTTT.

This clonotype was counted only a few times. The chain combines TRBV29-1 with TRBJ1-1; 8 nucleotides line up with TRBD1. V was clipped by 8 bases and J by 0 bases; unmatched bases: 5. Germline CDR1 SQVTM, CDR2 ANQGSEA. The CDR3 runs 13 residues. Here the CDR3 DNA reads TGCAGCACCCGACAGGGGATGAACACTGAAGCTTTCTTT. Encoded protein: CSTRQGMNTEAFF.

This clonotype was detected ten times or more. This chain links TRBV20-1 with TRBJ2-1, with 11 bases fitting TRBD2. The CDR3 covers 18 residues. Trimming took 1 base from V and 5 from J; bases not matched to a gene: 13. Germline V gives CDR1 DFQATT, CDR2 SNEGSKA (reference sequence). In DNA form, the CDR3 reads TGCAGTGCTAGAGTATCCGACCTACTAGCGGGAGTAGACAATGAGCAGTTCTTC. This encodes CSARVSDLLAGVDNEQFF.

In this sample, this clonotype turned up many times. The V call is TRBV5-1, the J call TRBJ2-7; tentatively, D is TRBD1 (6 bases). The CDR3 totals 14 residues. Germline V gene data show CDR1 as SGHRS and CDR2 as YFSETQ. The V end lost 4 bases, the J end lost 2 bases, and 13 bases lay between the germline ends. CDR3 in amino acids: CASSITGSTYEQYF. CDR3 DNA sequence: TGCGCCAGCAGCATTACAGGGTCTACCTACGAGCAGTACTTC.

The rearrangement links TRBV28 to TRBJ1-2, with D unresolved. Germline CDR1 and CDR2: MDHEN and SYDVKM. The V gene lost 3 bases and the J gene lost 7 bases, with 9 bases spanning the gap. The CDR3 contains 12 residues. The CDR3 sequence: CASSFGMLGYTF. CDR3 nucleotides: TGTGCCAGCAGTTTCGGTATGCTTGGCTACACCTTC.

The rearrangement uses TRBV5-5 and TRBJ2-3; TRBD1 or TRBD2 may be the D gene (5 bases each). This CDR3 is built from 13 residues. The V end lost 5 bases, the J end lost 11 bases, and 18 bases lay between the germline ends. Germline V lookup: CDR1 SGHKS, CDR2 YYEKEE (reference sequence). DNA of the CDR3: TGTGCCAGCAGGATAGGGGACCTGAGGGTGCAGTATTTT. Residues: CASRIGDLRVQYF.

This clonotype showed up just a few times. The V gene is TRBV9, the J gene TRBJ1-4; 8 bases line up with TRBD1. Germline trimming cut 3 bases from V and 6 bases from J; bases unmatched to any gene: 4. This CDR3 region has 14 residues. Germline V lookup: CDR1 SGDLS, CDR2 YYNGEE. This CDR3 is CASSGGTGYEKLFF. CDR3 in DNA: TGTGCCAGCAGCGGTGGGACAGGCTATGAAAAACTGTTTTTT. Together with reference TRBV9 and TRBJ1-4, the CDR3 gives the full variable domain: DSGVTQTPKHLITATGQRVTLRCSPRSGDLSVYWYQQSLDQGLQFLIQYYNGEERAKGNILERFSAQQFPDLHSELNLSSLELGDSALYFCASSGGTGYEKLFFGSGTQLSVL.

This clonotype showed up many times. The CDR3 is CAISESRQGPFGEAFF. The CDR3 nucleotides are TGTGCCATCAGTGAGTCGCGACAGGGGCCGTTTGGTGAAGCTTTCTTT. This chain joins TRBV10-3 and TRBJ1-1; 8 positions match TRBD1. The CDR3 is made up of 16 amino acids. Germline V gene sequence: CDR1 ENHRY, CDR2 SYGVKD. The V gene end was trimmed by 0 bases and the J gene end by 7 bases; junction bases not matched to a gene: 10.

This clonotype turned up a few times. The chain is built from TRBV5-5 and TRBJ2-1; possible D gene TRBD2, 5 bases. The CDR3 length is 16 residues. The ends were cut back, 3 bases at V and 2 bases at J, with 15 bases in the middle. The germline gives CDR1 SGHKS, CDR2 YYEKEE (reference sequence). The CDR3 sequence: CASSSLLVRAYNEQFF. CDR3 DNA: TGTGCCAGCAGCTCGTTACTAGTTCGGGCCTACAATGAGCAGTTCTTC.

The J gene is TRBJ2-5, the V gene TRBV15; no firm D call. CDR1 is LNHNV and CDR2 is YYDKDF in the germline V gene (reference sequence). CDR3 length: 13 residues. Trimming pared 1 base from V and 5 bases from J, leaving 8 bases between. CDR3: CATSRVVEETQYF. As DNA, the CDR3 is TGTGCCACCAGCAGAGTGGTGGAGGAGACCCAGTACTTC.

In its sample, this clonotype was seen many times. The rearrangement joins TRBV19 to TRBJ1-1; D gene ambiguous. From germline, CDR1 is LNHDA and CDR2 SQIVND (reference sequence). The CDR3 is made up of 13 amino acids. V lost 5 bases and J lost 1, with 8 bases in between. CDR3: CASSAEGNTEAFF. CDR3 sequence (DNA): TGTGCCAGTAGTGCCGAGGGGAACACTGAAGCTTTCTTT.

Only a few counts were recorded for this clonotype. This chain uses TRBV5-5 with TRBJ2-1; D is ambiguous. The V and J ends lost 0 bases and 2 bases respectively, with 9 bases between them. This CDR3 is 15 amino acids long. The V gene's germline CDR1 is SGHKS and CDR2 YYEKEE (reference sequence). In DNA, the CDR3 is TGTGCCAGCAGCTTGGTTAGCAGTACCTACAATGAGCAGTTCTTC. Translating it yields CASSLVSSTYNEQFF.

This clonotype was counted many times. The chain couples TRBV11-2 to TRBJ2-3; D is perhaps TRBD2 (6 bases). Trimming took 3 bases from V and 3 from J, leaving 16 bases between them. The CDR3 runs 16 residues. Germline-derived CDR1 and CDR2 are SGHAT and FQNNGV. CDR3 protein: CASSFRPNRGTDTQYF. The DNA of the CDR3 is TGTGCCAGCAGCTTTCGGCCGAACCGGGGGACAGATACGCAGTATTTT.

V is TRBV9 and J is TRBJ1-1; 8 bases line up with TRBD1. Trimming at V came to 3 bases and at J to 1 base, leaving 2 bases not matched to a gene. Germline V gene sequence: CDR1 SGDLS, CDR2 YYNGEE. CDR3 size: 14 residues. This CDR3 reads CASSGGTGNTEAFF. In nucleotides, the CDR3 is TGTGCCAGCAGCGGGGGGACAGGGAACACTGAAGCTTTCTTT.

Many counts were recorded for this clonotype. The V and J genes are TRBV6-2 or TRBV6-3 and TRBJ2-1; 12 bases are shared with TRBD2. V shed 5 bases, J shed 7 bases, and the junction held 12 bases outside the gene matches. The CDR3 consists of 17 residues. Looked up from germline, CDR1 is MNHEY and CDR2 is SVGEGT. This chain's CDR3 is CASSRPIGTSGRNEQFF. In DNA form, the CDR3 reads TGTGCCAGCAGTCGACCAATTGGGACTAGCGGGCGAAATGAGCAGTTCTTC.

The rearrangement uses TRBV5-1 and TRBJ1-2; D not certain. With 5 bases removed from V and 2 bases from J, the gap between germline ends came to 13 bases. The CDR3 length is 14 residues. The germline V gene has CDR1 SGHRS and CDR2 YFSETQ. In DNA, the CDR3 is TGCGCCAGCAGTATTAGGGCCCCCAACTATGGCTACACCTTC. It encodes CASSIRAPNYGYTF.

There are many counts of this clonotype. The rearrangement uses TRBV24-1 and TRBJ2-1; no definite D call. V was shortened by 4 bases and J by 8 bases, with 8 bases between the two germline ends. Germline CDR1 and CDR2: KGHDR and SFDVKD. CDR3 length: 12 amino acids. CDR3 nucleotides: TGTGCCACCAGTGACCCTCGTTATGAGCAGTTCTTC. This gives the protein CATSDPRYEQFF.

In its sample, this clonotype was seen many times. The chain employs TRBV29-1 and TRBJ2-1, with 10 bases aligning to TRBD2. There are 14 residues in the CDR3. Germline values: CDR1 SQVTM, CDR2 ANQGSEA. V shed 6 bases and J 1 base; nucleotides not matched to a gene: 3. The CDR3 spells CSVIAGGSYNEQFF. The CDR3 nucleotides read TGCAGCGTGATAGCGGGAGGATCCTACAATGAGCAGTTCTTC.

This clonotype was counted at least ten times. The chain recombines TRBV7-2 with TRBJ2-1; the match to TRBD1 covers 10 bases. The germline V gene encodes CDR1 SGHTA and CDR2 FQGNSA. This CDR3 comprises 14 residues. The V and J ends lost 3 bases and 8 bases, in that order; junction bases with no gene match: 4. CDR3: CASSFDRGLDEQFF. CDR3 sequence (DNA): TGTGCCAGCAGCTTTGACAGGGGGCTCGATGAGCAGTTCTTC.